A single sample gave rise to the 5 T cell receptor beta chains below, sequenced in a study of STAT5B mutations in CD4+ large granular lymphocyte leukemia. Sequencing was performed with immunoSEQ multiplex PCR; in TCRdb, only in-frame clones are kept and a portion is missing. This table holds tens of thousands of clones, roughly three quarters found once. The specimen sequenced was CD4+ T cells from blood buffy coats. The receptor source for this set is a human donor in good health.

The chain uses TRBV5-1 and TRBJ1-1; D is unresolved. V was trimmed by 3 bases and J by 4 bases, leaving 13 bases between them. CDR1 is SGHRS, CDR2 YFSETQ, per germline. The CDR3 has 14 residues. CDR3: CASSSGGGGTEAFF. CDR3 bases: TGCGCCAGCAGCTCAGGAGGTGGCGGCACTGAAGCTTTCTTT.

This clone occurred once. The gene calls are TRBV4-3 and TRBJ2-3, with a possible D match to TRBD1 (7 bases). The CDR3 is 16 amino acids. Germline V gives CDR1 LGHNA, CDR2 YSLEER. Trimming pared 0 bases from V and 5 bases from J, leaving 15 bases between. CDR3 in DNA: TGCGCCAGCAGCCAAGAGGGCAGGGGGGATATAGATACGCAGTATTTT. This sequence encodes CASSQEGRGDIDTQYF.

The chain couples TRBV4-2 to TRBJ2-2; 8 nucleotides align to TRBD1. The CDR3 sequence is 17 residues long. Germline V gene data show CDR1 as LGHNA and CDR2 as YNFKEQ. V trimming: 2 bases; J trimming: 0 bases; junction bases outside the gene matches: 5. CDR3 DNA: TGTGCCAGCAGCCAACGACAGGGGTTTTCGAACACCGGGGAGCTGTTTTTT. Amino acids: CASSQRQGFSNTGELFF.

This clone was recorded only once. The V and J genes are TRBV5-6 and TRBJ2-2; 7 bases map to TRBD1. This CDR3 has 16 amino acids. V dropped 6 bases and J dropped 4; count of bases not matched to a gene: 12. The V gene's germline CDR1 is SGHDT and CDR2 YYEEEE. The CDR3 spells CASTLGAGGPTGELFF. The DNA of the CDR3 is TGTGCCAGCACACTGGGGGCAGGGGGACCCACCGGGGAGCTGTTTTTT.

The genes are TRBV4-3 and TRBJ2-5; D is perhaps TRBD1 (6 bases). Germline CDR1 LGHNA, CDR2 YSLEER. The CDR3 has 15 residues. With 4 bases removed from V and 2 bases from J, the gap between germline ends came to 14 bases. CDR3 nucleotides: TGCGCCAGCAGCCGCGGATTCGGACAGCAAGAGACCCAGTACTTC. Encoded protein: CASSRGFGQQETQYF.